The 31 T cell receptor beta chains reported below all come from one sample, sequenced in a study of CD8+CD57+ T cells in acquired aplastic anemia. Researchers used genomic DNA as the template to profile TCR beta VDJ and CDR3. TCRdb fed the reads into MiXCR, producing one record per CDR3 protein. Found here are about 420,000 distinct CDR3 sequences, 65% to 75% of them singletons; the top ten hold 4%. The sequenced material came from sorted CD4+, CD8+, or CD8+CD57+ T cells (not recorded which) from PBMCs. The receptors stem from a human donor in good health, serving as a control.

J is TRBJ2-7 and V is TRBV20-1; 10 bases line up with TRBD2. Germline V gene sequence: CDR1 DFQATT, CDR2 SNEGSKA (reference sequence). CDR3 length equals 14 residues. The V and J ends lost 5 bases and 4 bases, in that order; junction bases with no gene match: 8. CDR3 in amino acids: CSALPGTSEYEQYF. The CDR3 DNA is TGCAGTGCTTTACCCGGGACTAGCGAGTACGAGCAGTACTTC.

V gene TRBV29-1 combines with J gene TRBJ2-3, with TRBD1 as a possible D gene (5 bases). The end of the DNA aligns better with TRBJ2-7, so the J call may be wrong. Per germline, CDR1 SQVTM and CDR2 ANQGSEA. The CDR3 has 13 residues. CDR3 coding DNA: TGCAGCGTTGGTGGCCAAGGGGTAGATACGCAGTACTTC. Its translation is CSVGGQGVDTQYF.

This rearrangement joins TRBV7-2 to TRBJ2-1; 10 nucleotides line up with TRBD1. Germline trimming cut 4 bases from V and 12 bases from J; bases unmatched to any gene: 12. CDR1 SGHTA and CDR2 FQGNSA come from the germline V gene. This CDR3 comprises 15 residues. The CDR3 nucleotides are TGTGCCAGCAGCTCGACGAGACAGGGGGCCGCGAGGCAGTTCTTC. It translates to CASSSTRQGAARQFF.

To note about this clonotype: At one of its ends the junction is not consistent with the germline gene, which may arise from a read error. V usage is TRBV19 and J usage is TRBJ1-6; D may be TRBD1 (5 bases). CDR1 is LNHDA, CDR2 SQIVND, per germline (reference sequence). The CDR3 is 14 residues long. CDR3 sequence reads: CASSLWGNSSPVKF. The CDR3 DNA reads TGTGCCAGTAGTTTATGGGGGAATAGTTCTCCTGTCAAATTT.

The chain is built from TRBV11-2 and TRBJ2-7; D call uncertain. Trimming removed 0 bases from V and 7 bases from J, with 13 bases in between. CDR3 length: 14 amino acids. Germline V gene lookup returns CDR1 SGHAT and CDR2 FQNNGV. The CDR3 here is CASSLDPRRREQYF. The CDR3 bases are TGTGCCAGCAGCTTAGATCCCCGCCGGCGTGAGCAGTACTTC. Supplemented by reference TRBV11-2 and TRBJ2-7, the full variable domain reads EAGVAQSPRYKIIEKRQSVAFWCNPISGHATLYWYQQILGQGPKLLIQFQNNGVVDDSQLPKDRFSAERLKGVDSTLKIQPAKLEDSAVYLCASSLDPRRREQYFGPGTRLTVT.

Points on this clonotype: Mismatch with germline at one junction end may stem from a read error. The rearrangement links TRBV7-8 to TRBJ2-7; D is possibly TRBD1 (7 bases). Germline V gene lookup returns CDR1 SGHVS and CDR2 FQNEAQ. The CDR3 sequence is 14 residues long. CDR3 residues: CASSLCAGTAGHHF. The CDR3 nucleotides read TGTGCCAGCAGCCTATGTGCCGGGACAGCGGGCCACCACTTC.

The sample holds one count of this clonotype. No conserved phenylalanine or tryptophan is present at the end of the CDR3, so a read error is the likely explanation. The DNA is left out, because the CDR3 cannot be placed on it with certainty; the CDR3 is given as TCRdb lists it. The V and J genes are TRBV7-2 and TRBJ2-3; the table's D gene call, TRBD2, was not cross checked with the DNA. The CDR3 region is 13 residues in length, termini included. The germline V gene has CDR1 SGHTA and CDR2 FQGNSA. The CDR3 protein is CASSPRRVRLKDL.

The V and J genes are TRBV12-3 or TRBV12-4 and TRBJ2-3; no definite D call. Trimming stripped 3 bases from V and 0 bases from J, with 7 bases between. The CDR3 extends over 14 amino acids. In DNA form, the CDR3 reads TGTGCCAGCAGTTTCGCTTATAGCACAGATACGCAGTATTTT. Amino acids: CASSFAYSTDTQYF.

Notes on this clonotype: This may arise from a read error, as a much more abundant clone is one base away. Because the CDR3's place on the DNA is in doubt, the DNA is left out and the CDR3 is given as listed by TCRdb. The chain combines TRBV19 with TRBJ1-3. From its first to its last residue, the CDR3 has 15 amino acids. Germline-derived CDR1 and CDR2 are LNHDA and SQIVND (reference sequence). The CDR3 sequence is CASSPTVGSGNTTYF.

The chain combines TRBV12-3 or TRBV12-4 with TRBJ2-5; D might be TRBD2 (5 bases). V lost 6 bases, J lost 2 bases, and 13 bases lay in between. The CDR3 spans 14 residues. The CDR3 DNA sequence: TGTGCCAGCAGCCGAGTCGGGATTCAAGAGACCCAGTACTTC. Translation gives CASSRVGIQETQYF.

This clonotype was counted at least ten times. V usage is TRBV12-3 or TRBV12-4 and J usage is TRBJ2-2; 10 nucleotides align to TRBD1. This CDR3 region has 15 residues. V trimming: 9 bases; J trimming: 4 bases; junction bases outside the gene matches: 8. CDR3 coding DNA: TGTGCCAGTAGTAGGGACAGGGGTTTCACCGGGGAGCTGTTTTTT. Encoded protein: CASSRDRGFTGELFF.

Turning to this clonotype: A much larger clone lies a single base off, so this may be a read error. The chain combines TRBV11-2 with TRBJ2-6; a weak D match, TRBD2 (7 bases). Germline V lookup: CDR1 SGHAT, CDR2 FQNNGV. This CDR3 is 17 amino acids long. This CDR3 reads CASTWGGSRSGANVPTF. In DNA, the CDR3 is TGTGCCAGCACCTGGGGGGGCAGCCGCTCTGGGGCCAACGTCCCGACTTTC.

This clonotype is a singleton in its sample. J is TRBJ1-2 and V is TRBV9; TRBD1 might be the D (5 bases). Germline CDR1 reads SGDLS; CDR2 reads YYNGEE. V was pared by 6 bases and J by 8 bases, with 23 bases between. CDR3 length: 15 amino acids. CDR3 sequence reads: CASTPTRSGGGGYTF. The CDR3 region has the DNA TGTGCCAGCACTCCGACCCGCTCCGGGGGAGGAGGCTACACCTTC.

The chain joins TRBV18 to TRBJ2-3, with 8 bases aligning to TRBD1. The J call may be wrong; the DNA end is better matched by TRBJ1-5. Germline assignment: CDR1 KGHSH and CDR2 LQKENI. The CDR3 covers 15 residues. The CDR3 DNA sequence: TGTGCCAGCTCTCGCTCGACAGGGGTCCAGGATACCCAGCATTTT. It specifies CASSRSTGVQDTQHF.

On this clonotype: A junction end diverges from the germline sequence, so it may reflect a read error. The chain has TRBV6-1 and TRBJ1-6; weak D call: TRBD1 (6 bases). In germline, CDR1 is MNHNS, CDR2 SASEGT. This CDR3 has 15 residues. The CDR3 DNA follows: TGTGCCAGCATTGAACAGGGAAAATATAATTCACCCCTCCACTTT. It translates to CASIEQGKYNSPLHF.

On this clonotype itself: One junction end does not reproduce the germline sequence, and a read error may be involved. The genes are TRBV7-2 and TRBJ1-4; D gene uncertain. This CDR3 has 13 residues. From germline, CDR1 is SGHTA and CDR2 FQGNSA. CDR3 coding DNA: TGTGCCAGCAGCTTTTCGACTAATGAAAAACTGTTGTTC. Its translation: CASSFSTNEKLLF.

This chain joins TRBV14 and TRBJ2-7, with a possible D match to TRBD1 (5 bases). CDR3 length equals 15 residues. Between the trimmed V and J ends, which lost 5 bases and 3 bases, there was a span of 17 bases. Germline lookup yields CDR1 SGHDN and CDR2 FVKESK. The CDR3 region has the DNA TGTGCCAGCAGCAGACAGTCCTTAAGAAGCTACGAGCAGTACTTC. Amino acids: CASSRQSLRSYEQYF.

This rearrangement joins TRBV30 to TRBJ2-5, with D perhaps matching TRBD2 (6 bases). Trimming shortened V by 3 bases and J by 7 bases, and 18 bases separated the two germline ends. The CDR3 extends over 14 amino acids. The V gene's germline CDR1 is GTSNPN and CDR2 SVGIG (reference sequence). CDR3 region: CAWSEGGAGWTQYF. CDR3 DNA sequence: TGTGCCTGGAGCGAGGGTGGGGCGGGGTGGACCCAGTACTTC.

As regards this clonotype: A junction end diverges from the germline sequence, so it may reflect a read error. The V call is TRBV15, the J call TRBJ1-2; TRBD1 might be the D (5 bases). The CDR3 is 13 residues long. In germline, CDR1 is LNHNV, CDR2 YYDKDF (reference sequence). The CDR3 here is CATSRGGSYGHYF. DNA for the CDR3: TGTGCCACCAGCAGAGGGGGGAGCTACGGGCACTACTTC.

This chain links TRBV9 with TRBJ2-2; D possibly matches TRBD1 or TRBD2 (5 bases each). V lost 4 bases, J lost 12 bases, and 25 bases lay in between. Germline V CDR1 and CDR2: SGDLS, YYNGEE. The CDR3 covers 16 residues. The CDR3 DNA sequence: TGTGCCAGCAGCAGCCCTGGCCGGGGCCCCCCCGAACAGCTGTTTTTT. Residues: CASSSPGRGPPEQLFF. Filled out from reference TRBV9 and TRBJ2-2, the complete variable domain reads DSGVTQTPKHLITATGQRVTLRCSPRSGDLSVYWYQQSLDQGLQFLIQYYNGEERAKGNILERFSAQQFPDLHSELNLSSLELGDSALYFCASSSPGRGPPEQLFFGEGSRLTVL.

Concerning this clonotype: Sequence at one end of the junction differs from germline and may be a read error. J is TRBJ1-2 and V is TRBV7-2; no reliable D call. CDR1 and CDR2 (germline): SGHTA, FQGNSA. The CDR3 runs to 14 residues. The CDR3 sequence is CASSFDFRKYDYTF. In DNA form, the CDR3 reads TGTGCCAGCAGTTTTGATTTTAGGAAATATGACTACACGTTC.

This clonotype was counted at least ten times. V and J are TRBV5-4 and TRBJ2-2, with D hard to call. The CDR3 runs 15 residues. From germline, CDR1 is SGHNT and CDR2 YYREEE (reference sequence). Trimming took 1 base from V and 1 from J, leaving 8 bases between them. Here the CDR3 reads CASSLPQLNTGELFF. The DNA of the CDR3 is TGTGCCAGCAGCTTGCCACAGCTGAACACCGGGGAGCTGTTTTTT.

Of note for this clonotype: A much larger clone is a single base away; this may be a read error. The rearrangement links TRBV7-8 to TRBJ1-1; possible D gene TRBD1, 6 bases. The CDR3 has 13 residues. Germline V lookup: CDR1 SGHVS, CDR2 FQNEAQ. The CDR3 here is CACSLNRAAEAFF. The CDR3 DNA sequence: TGTGCCTGCAGCTTAAACAGGGCAGCTGAAGCTTTCTTT. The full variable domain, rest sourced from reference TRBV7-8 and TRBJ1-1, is GAGVSQSPRYKVAKRGQDVALRCDPISGHVSLFWYQQALGQGPEFLTYFQNEAQLDKSGLPSDRFFAERPEGSVSTLKIQRTQQEDSAVYLCACSLNRAAEAFFGQGTRLTVV.

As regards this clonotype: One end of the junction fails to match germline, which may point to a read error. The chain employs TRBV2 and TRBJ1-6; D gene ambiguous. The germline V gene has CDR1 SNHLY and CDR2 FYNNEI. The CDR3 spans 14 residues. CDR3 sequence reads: CASRSDSNNTALQF. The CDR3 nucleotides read TGTGCCAGCAGGTCCGACTCCAATAATACAGCCCTCCAGTTT.

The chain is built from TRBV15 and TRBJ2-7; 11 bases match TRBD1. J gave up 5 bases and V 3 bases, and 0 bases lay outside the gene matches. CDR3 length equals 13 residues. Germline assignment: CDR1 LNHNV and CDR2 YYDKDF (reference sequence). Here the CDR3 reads CATSRDRGHEQYF. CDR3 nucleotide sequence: TGTGCCACCAGCAGGGACAGGGGGCACGAGCAGTACTTC.

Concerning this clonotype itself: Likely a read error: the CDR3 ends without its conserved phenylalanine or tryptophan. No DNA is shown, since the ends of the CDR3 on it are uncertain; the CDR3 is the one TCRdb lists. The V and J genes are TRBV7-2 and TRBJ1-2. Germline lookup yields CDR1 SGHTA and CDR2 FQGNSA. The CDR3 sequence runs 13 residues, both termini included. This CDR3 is CASSLASTSTDTQ.

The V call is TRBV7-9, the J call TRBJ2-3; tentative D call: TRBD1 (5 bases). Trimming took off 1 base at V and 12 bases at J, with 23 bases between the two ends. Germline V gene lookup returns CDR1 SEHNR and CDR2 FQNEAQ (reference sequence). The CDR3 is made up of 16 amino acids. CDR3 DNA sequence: TGTGCCAGCAGCTTAGGACTTACGGACACTGAAGCTTTCCAGTATTTT. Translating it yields CASSLGLTDTEAFQYF.

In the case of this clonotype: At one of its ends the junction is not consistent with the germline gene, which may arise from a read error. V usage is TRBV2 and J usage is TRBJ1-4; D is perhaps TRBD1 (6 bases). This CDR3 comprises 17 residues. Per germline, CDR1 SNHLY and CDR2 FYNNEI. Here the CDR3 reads CASSRTAVAPANEELFF. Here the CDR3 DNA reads TGTGCCAGCAGTCGGACAGCCGTGGCGCCGGCTAATGAAGAACTGTTTTTT. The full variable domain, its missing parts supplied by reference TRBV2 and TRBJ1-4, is EPEVTQTPSHQVTQMGQEVILRCVPISNHLYFYWYRQILGQKVEFLVSFYNNEISEKSEIFDDQFSVERPDGSNFTLKIRSTKLEDSAMYFCASSRTAVAPANEELFFGSGTQLSVL.

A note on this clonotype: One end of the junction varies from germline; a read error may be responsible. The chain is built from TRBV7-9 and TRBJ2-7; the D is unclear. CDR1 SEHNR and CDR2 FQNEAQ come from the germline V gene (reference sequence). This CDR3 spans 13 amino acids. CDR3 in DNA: TGTGCCAGCAGCCCTCGGCCTACCTACGAGGAGTACTTC. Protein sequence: CASSPRPTYEEYF.

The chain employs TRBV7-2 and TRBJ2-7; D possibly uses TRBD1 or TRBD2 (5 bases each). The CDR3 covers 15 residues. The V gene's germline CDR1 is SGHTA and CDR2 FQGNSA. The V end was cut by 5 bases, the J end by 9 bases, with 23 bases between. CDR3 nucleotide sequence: TGTGCCAGCAGCCCCTGCCGGGGCCTCCACGAGCCGCAGTACTTC. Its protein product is CASSPCRGLHEPQYF.

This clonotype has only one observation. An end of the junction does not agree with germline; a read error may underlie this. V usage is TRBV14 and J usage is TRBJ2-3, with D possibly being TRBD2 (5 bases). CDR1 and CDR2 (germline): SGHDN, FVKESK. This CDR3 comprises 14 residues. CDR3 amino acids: CASGLGVSTDKQYF. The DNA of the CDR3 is TGTGCCAGCGGCTTGGGAGTCAGCACAGATAAGCAGTATTTT.